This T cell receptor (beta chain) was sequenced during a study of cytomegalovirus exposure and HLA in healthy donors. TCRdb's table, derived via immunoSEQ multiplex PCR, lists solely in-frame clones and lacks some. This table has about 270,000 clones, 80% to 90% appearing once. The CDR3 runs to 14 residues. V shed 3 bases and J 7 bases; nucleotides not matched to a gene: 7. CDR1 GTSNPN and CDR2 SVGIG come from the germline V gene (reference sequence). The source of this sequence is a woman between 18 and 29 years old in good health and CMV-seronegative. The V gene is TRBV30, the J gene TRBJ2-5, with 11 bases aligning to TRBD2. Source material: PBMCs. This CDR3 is CAWSQGLAVSTQYF. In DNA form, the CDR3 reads TGTGCCTGGAGCCAGGGACTAGCGGTCTCGACCCAGTACTTC. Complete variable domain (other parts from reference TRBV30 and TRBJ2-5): SQTIHQWPATLVQPVGSPLSLECTVEGTSNPNLYWYRQAAGRGLQLLFYSVGIGQISSEVPQNLSASRPQDRQFILSSKKLLLSDSGFYLCAWSQGLAVSTQYFGPGTRLLVL.